The clone carrying this TCR beta chain showed up many times. What it binds is not known. The authors built TCR beta libraries using iRepertoire HTBI primers and Arm-PCR of CDR3 regions. TCRdb re-derived calls from the multiplex PCR reads in MiXCR, one entry per CDR3 protein. The sample holds about 300,000 distinct CDR3 sequences, more than 15% seen once. This sample is part of a study of regulatory T cells in long-lasting Graves disease. Study-wide results and limits: Under persistent disease, TRBV28, TRBJ1-2 and TRBJ2-5 were used preferentially. TCR diversity was lower in persistent Graves' patients (versus newly diagnosed ones).

V was clipped by 9 bases and J by 3 bases; unmatched bases: 3. The CDR3 sequence is 12 residues long. In germline, CDR1 is WSHSY, CDR2 SAAADI. Time point indicated: newly diagnosed GD, antithyroid drugs for less than 3 months. Preparation of the TCR library used RNA extracted from PBMCs. Patient provenance is recorded as an endocrinology department in Xi'an, China. EDTA tubes received approximately 10 milliliters of collected peripheral blood. This sequence joins TRBV10-2 and TRBJ2-7; 9 nucleotides match TRBD1. The sequenced sample was peripheral blood mononuclear cells (PBMCs), obtained at new diagnosis, from a patient treated with antithyroid drugs. The source of this sequence is a female donor with Graves disease. The CDR3 DNA sequence: TGCGCCAGTGGACAGGGGTACTACGAGCAGTACTTC. This encodes CASGQGYYEQYF.